This T cell receptor beta chain was sequenced for a study of cytomegalovirus exposure and HLA in healthy donors. Study information: Across about 400 genotyped donors, around 80% landed in the Caucasian-associated ancestry cluster. Study-level findings and limits: Earlier analysis found most TCR beta V segments productive about 87% or about 30% of the time.

Per the germline V gene, CDR1 is MNHNS and CDR2 is SASEGT. The length of the CDR3 is 15 residues. The J segment lost 2 bases and the V segment lost 10 bases, leaving 9 bases of the junction unmatched. Researchers ran the PCR with 60 Vbeta and 13 Jbeta primers. TCRdb's table, derived via immunoSEQ multiplex PCR, lists solely in-frame clones and lacks some. The sample has about 170,000 clones, approximately 83% seen once; the top ten hold approximately 1.3%. This clone turned up a few times. Antigen specificity is unknown. This clonotype was sampled from a boy aged 2 to 10 in good health and CMV-seronegative. The sequenced sample was PBMCs. The chain employs TRBV6-1 and TRBJ2-1, with 9 positions matching TRBD2. The CDR3 DNA reads TGTGCCACCCCGGGTAGCGGGGGAACCTACAATGAGCAGTTCTTC. Translating gives CATPGSGGTYNEQFF.